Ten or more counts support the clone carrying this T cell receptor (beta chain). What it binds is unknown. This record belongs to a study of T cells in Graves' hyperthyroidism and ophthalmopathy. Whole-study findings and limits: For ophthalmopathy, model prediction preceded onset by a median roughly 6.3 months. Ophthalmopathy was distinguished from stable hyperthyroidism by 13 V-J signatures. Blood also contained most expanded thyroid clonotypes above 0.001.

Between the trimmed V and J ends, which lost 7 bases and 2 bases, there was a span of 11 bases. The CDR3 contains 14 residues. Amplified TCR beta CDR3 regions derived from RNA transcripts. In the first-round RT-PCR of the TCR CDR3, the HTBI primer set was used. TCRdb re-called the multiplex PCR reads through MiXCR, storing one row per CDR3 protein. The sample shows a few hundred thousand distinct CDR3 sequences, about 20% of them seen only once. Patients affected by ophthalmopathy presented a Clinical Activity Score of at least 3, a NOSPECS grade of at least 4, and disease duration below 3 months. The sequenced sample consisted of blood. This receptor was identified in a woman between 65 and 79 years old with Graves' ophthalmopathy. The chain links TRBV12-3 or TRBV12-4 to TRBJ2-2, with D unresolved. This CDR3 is CASNRSPNTGELFF. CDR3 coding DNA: TGTGCCAGCAACCGGAGCCCTAACACCGGGGAGCTGTTTTTT.